The clone carrying this T cell receptor (beta chain) came up a few times. The target antigen is unknown. Using constant-segment primers, 5'RACE produced TCR alpha and TCR beta cDNA libraries carrying sample barcodes and UMIs. TCRdb analysed the 5' RACE reads with MiXCR anew, one entry per CDR3 protein. This sample has fewer than 200,000 distinct CDR3 sequences, with roughly 13% found just once. The sample originates from a study of T-cell memory formation after mild COVID-19. Looking at the study overall: Largely, TCR clusters stayed within a single donor.

Study-wide results and limits: Certain responding clones were present in pre-infection memory, suggesting participation of cross-reactive memory. Contracting CD4+ clones were located mainly in CM and EM, and CD8+ clones in EMRA.

Germline lookup yields CDR1 SGHRS and CDR2 YFSETQ. The CDR3 consists of 15 residues. With 0 bases removed from V and 0 bases from J, the gap between germline ends came to 10 bases. The TCR sequence derives from a man aged 18 to 29 who had mild COVID-19 (a few samples of this study predate the infection). Cell type and time point are not known. The chain joins TRBV5-1 to TRBJ2-7; TRBD2 might be the D (5 bases). Sequenced input: PBMCs or a T cell subset sorted from them (not recorded which). Here the CDR3 DNA reads TGCGCCAGCAGCTTGGGGACTTCCAGCTCCTACGAGCAGTACTTC. It encodes CASSLGTSSSYEQYF.